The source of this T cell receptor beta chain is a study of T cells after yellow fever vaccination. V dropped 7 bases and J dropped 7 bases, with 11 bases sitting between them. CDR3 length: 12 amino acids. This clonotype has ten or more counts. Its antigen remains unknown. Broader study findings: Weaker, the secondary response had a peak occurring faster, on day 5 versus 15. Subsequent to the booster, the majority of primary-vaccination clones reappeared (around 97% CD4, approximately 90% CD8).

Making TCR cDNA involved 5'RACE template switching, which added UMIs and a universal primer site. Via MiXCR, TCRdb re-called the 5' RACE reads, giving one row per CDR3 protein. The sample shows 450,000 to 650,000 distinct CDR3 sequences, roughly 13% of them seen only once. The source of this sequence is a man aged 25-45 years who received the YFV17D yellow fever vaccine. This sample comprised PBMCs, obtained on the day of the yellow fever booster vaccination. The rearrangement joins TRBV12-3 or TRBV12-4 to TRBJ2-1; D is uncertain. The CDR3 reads CASTLSRNEQFF. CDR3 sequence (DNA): TGTGCCAGCACTCTCTCGCGGAATGAGCAGTTCTTC.